The TCR beta chain under discussion was sequenced for a study of CD8+CD57+ T cells in acquired aplastic anemia. Study-wide context: The study obtained 8.5 million to 12 million reads on average for CD4+ cells from healthy donors.

The CDR3 is 11 residues long. Deletions cut 2 bases from V and 9 bases from J, with 4 bases between. Germline CDR1 is SNHLY and CDR2 is FYNNEI. Researchers used genomic DNA as the template to profile TCR beta VDJ and CDR3. In TCRdb, the reads were re-called with MiXCR into one record per CDR3 protein. The table has 190,000 or so distinct CDR3 sequences, 61% seen once. This sequence was found in a human donor in good health. This chain joins TRBV2 and TRBJ2-2; unclear D gene. Source material: sorted CD4+, CD8+, or CD8+CD57+ T cells (not recorded which) from PBMCs. The CDR3 sequence: CASSENRELFF. The CDR3 bases are TGTGCCAGCAGTGAAAACAGGGAGCTGTTTTTT.